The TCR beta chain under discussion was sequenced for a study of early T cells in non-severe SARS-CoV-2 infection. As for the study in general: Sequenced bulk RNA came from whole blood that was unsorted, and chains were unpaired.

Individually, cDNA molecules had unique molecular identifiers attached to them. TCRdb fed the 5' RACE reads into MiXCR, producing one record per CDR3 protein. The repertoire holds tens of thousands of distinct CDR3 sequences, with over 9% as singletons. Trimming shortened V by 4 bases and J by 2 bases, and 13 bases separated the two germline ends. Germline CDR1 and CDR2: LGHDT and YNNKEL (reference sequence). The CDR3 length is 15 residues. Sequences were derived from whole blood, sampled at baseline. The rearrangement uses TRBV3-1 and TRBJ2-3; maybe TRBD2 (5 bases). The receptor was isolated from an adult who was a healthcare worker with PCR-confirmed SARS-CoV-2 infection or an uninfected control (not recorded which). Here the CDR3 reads CASSPDGGPTDTQYF. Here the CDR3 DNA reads TGTGCCAGCAGCCCTGACGGAGGTCCCACAGATACGCAGTATTTT.